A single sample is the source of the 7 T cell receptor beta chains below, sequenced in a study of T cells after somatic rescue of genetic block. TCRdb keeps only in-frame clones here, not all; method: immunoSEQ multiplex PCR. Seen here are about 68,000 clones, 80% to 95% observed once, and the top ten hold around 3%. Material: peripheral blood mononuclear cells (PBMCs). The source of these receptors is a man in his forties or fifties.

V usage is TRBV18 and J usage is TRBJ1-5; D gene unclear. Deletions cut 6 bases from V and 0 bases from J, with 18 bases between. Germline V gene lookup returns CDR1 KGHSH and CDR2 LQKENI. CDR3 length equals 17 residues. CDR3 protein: CASSPFRASYSNQPQHF. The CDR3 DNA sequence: TGTGCCAGCTCCCCTTTCCGGGCAAGTTATAGCAATCAGCCCCAGCATTTT.

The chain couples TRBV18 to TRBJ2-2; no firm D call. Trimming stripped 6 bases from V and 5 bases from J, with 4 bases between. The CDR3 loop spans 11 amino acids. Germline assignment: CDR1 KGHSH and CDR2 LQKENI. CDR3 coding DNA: TGTGCCAGCTCGCCGACCGGGGAGCTGTTTTTT. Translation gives CASSPTGELFF.

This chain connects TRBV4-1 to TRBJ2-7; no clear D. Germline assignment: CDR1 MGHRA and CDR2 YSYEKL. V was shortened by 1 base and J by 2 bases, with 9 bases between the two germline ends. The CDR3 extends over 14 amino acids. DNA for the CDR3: TGCGCCAGCAGCCAAGGGACGTTTACCTACGAGCAGTACTTC. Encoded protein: CASSQGTFTYEQYF.

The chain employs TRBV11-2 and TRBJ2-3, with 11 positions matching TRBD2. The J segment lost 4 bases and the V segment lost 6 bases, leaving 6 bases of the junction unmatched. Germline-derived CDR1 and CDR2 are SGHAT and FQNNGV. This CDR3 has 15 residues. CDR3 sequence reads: CASSRSGRAPDTQYF. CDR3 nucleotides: TGTGCCAGCAGTCGTAGCGGGAGGGCCCCAGATACGCAGTATTTT.

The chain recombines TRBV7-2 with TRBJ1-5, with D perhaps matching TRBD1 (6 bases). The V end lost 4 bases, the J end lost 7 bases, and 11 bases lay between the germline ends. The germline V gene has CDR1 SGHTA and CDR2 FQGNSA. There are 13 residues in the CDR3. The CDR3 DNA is TGTGCCAGCAGCTCCGACAGGTCACAGCCCCAGCATTTT. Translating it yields CASSSDRSQPQHF.

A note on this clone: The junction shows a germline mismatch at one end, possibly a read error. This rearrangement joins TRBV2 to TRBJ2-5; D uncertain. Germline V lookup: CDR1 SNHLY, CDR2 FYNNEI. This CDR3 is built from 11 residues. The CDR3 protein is CTSSERETQYF. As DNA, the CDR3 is TGTACCAGCAGTGAACGAGAGACCCAGTACTTC.

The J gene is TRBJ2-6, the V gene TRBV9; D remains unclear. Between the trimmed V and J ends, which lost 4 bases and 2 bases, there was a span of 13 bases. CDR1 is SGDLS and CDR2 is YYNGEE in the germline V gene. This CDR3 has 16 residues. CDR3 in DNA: TGTGCCAGCAGCTCCAAGGGTTGGGCTGGGGCCAACGTCCTGACTTTC. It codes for CASSSKGWAGANVLTF.